The 17 T cell receptor beta chains reported below all come from one sample, sequenced in a study of blood T cell repertoires in COVID-19. Clones were read by immunoSEQ multiplex PCR, and TCRdb kept only the in-frame ones, dropping some. Of roughly 50,000 clones in the sample, roughly 90% were seen once. The sequenced sample was peripheral blood. The receptors shown here come from a human donor in a cohort sampled during active COVID-19.

V gene TRBV5-6 combines with J gene TRBJ1-2; D gene uncertain. Germline CDR1 and CDR2: SGHDT and YYEEEE. The CDR3 covers 14 residues. V lost 1 base and J lost 5, with 12 bases in between. The DNA for the CDR3 is TGTGCCAGCAGCTTGCGGTCGAGGGTATATGGCTACACCTTC. Translating it yields CASSLRSRVYGYTF.

The rearrangement uses TRBV3-1 (or the pseudogene TRBV3-2) and TRBJ2-4; possible D gene TRBD2, 7 bases. Germline CDR1 is LGHDT and CDR2 is YNNKEL (reference sequence). The CDR3 runs to 15 residues. V was trimmed by 6 bases and J by 0 bases, leaving 12 bases between them. The CDR3 loop is CASRGGGLAKNIQYF. The CDR3 DNA follows: TGTGCCAGCAGGGGCGGGGGCCTAGCCAAAAACATTCAGTACTTC.

The chain employs TRBV14 and TRBJ2-5; no reliable D call. The germline V and J ends were trimmed by 2 bases and 0 bases, with 10 bases remaining between them. The CDR3 consists of 15 residues. The germline CDR1 and CDR2 sequences are SGHDN and FVKESK. In DNA, the CDR3 is TGTGCCAGCAGCCAACACCATGACTACCAAGAGACCCAGTACTTC. Amino acid sequence: CASSQHHDYQETQYF.

The chain combines TRBV7-2 with TRBJ2-4; D is ambiguous. CDR3 length: 16 residues. Germline V gene lookup returns CDR1 SGHTA and CDR2 FQGNSA. V gave up 4 bases and J gave up 0 bases, with 13 bases separating them. The CDR3 reads CASSSRGRIAKNIQYF. CDR3 coding DNA: TGTGCCAGCAGCTCGCGAGGCAGAATAGCCAAAAACATTCAGTACTTC.

The J gene is TRBJ1-5, the V gene TRBV5-1; perhaps TRBD1 as D (5 bases). Trimming stripped 0 bases from V and 3 bases from J, with 13 bases between. The CDR3 has 16 residues. Germline V gene lookup returns CDR1 SGHRS and CDR2 YFSETQ. CDR3 loop: CASSLGSGHLNQPQHF. The CDR3 DNA reads TGCGCCAGCAGCTTGGGCTCCGGACACCTCAATCAGCCCCAGCATTTT. The full variable domain, with the rest looked up from reference TRBV5-1 and TRBJ1-5, is KAGVTQTPRYLIKTRGQQVTLSCSPISGHRSVSWYQQTPGQGLQFLFEYFSETQRNKGNFPGRFSGRQFSNSRSEMNVSTLELGDSALYLCASSLGSGHLNQPQHFGDGTRLSIL.

J is TRBJ2-3 and V is TRBV7-7, with a tentative D call TRBD2 (6 bases). CDR3 length: 15 amino acids. V was trimmed by 1 base and J by 2 bases, leaving 10 bases between them. Germline V CDR1 and CDR2: SSHAT, FNYEAQ (reference sequence). The chain's CDR3 is CASSLEWGDTDTQYF. In DNA, the CDR3 is TGTGCCAGCAGCTTAGAGTGGGGGGACACAGATACGCAGTATTTT.

The chain uses TRBV2 and TRBJ2-5; tentatively, D is TRBD1 (6 bases). V was trimmed by 4 bases and J by 5 bases, leaving 11 bases between them. Germline V CDR1 and CDR2: SNHLY, FYNNEI. The CDR3 is 13 residues long. The CDR3, as DNA: TGTGCCAGCAGTGGGGGACAATACGAGACCCAGTACTTC. This gives the protein CASSGGQYETQYF.

This clone is a singleton in its sample. The CDR3 region has the DNA TGTGCCAGCAGTTCTGTGCGACTAGCGGGGGTTTCAAATACGCAGTATTTT. Translating gives CASSSVRLAGVSNTQYF. V and J are TRBV2 and TRBJ2-3; 12 bases are shared with TRBD2. Germline values: CDR1 SNHLY, CDR2 FYNNEI. V lost 5 bases, J lost 7 bases, and 13 bases stayed unmatched. The CDR3 spans 17 residues.

The sample holds one count of this clone. The chain links TRBV19 to TRBJ2-7; weak D call: TRBD1 (5 bases). Deletions cut 3 bases from V and 4 bases from J, with 10 bases between. The CDR3 sequence is 13 residues long. Germline CDR1 reads LNHDA; CDR2 reads SQIVND (reference sequence). Here the CDR3 DNA reads TGTGCCAGTAGTATGGACATAGAATACGAGCAGTACTTC. As protein: CASSMDIEYEQYF.

This clone has just a few counts. The chain has TRBV9 and TRBJ1-1, with D perhaps TRBD1 (5 bases). The CDR3 consists of 13 residues. Germline V gene lookup returns CDR1 SGDLS and CDR2 YYNGEE. V gave up 3 bases and J gave up 9 bases, with 15 bases separating them. The CDR3 protein is CASSEWDGGQAFF. The CDR3 DNA is TGTGCCAGCAGCGAGTGGGACGGGGGACAAGCTTTCTTT.

This clone has just one count. This chain uses TRBV6-5 with TRBJ2-7; the D is unclear. Between the trimmed V and J ends, which lost 0 bases and 2 bases, there was a span of 11 bases. The germline V gene has CDR1 MNHEY and CDR2 SVGAGI. The CDR3 contains 15 residues. CDR3 residues: CASSYSFAGTYEQYF. The CDR3 nucleotides read TGTGCCAGCAGTTACTCTTTTGCAGGAACCTACGAGCAGTACTTC.

The genes are TRBV9 and TRBJ2-3, with TRBD2 matching over 10 bases. Germline CDR1 and CDR2: SGDLS and YYNGEE. The J segment lost 12 bases and the V segment lost 2 bases, leaving 6 bases of the junction unmatched. The length of the CDR3 is 13 residues. Here the CDR3 DNA reads TGTGCCAGCAGCGTTAGTAGCGGGGGGTTACAGTATTTT. Translation gives CASSVSSGGLQYF.

The J gene is TRBJ2-3, the V gene TRBV7-8; TRBD2 matches 11 bases. V was pared by 5 bases and J by 2 bases, with 15 bases of the junction left unmatched. In germline, CDR1 is SGHVS, CDR2 FQNEAQ. This CDR3 contains 19 residues. In DNA form, the CDR3 reads TGTGCCAGCAGCCCCGCCCCAGAACTAGCGGGGGCCGACACAGATACGCAGTATTTT. Its translation: CASSPAPELAGADTDTQYF.

The J gene is TRBJ1-2, the V gene TRBV6-5; 8 bases match TRBD1. V dropped 6 bases and J dropped 3; count of bases not matched to a gene: 6. The CDR3 loop spans 14 amino acids. Germline V lookup: CDR1 MNHEY, CDR2 SVGAGI. The DNA of the CDR3 is TGTGCCAGCAGGATGAGGGGACAGGACTATGGCTACACCTTC. This codes for CASRMRGQDYGYTF.

J is TRBJ2-7 and V is TRBV30; 9 positions agree with TRBD1. The CDR3 consists of 15 residues. Trimming cost V 2 bases and J 4 bases; bases outside gene matches: 9. In germline, CDR1 is GTSNPN, CDR2 SVGIG (reference sequence). The CDR3 region has the DNA TGTGCCTGGAGTTCCCCCGGGACAGGGCGATACGAGCAGTACTTC. Its translation: CAWSSPGTGRYEQYF.

CDR3 loop: CASSTRTSGDYQETQYF. The CDR3 region has the DNA TGTGCCAGCAGTACCCGGACTAGCGGGGACTACCAAGAGACCCAGTACTTC. The chain joins TRBV28 to TRBJ2-5; 12 bases are shared with TRBD2. Germline V gene sequence: CDR1 MDHEN, CDR2 SYDVKM. With V trimmed by 5 bases and J by 0 bases, 7 bases remained unmatched. The CDR3 consists of 17 residues.

The J gene is TRBJ1-5, the V gene TRBV3-1 (or the pseudogene TRBV3-2), with 8 bases aligning to TRBD1. The CDR3 has 15 residues. Germline CDR1 and CDR2: LGHDT and YNNKEL (reference sequence). V lost 4 bases and J lost 2; bases outside the gene matches: 4. DNA for the CDR3: TGTGCCAGCAGCCCGGACAGGGCGGGCAATCAGCCCCAGCATTTT. Translated, it gives CASSPDRAGNQPQHF.